The 21 T cell receptor beta chains listed next were all sequenced from one sample in a study of memory CD4+ T cells and cytomegalovirus serostatus. Single viable CD3+CD4+CD8-CD45RO+ cells were sorted as the memory CD4+ T cells. Clones were sequenced by immunoSEQ multiplex PCR, and TCRdb holds only the in-frame ones, with some missing. The table includes about 41,000 clones, 70% to 80% detected once. Sequencing was done on a sample of memory CD4+ T cells from blood. The receptors were sampled from an adult in good health and CMV-seronegative.

This chain joins TRBV5-1 and TRBJ1-3; TRBD1 might be the D (5 bases). This CDR3 has 14 residues. The V end lost 4 bases, the J end lost 1 base, and 9 bases lay between the germline ends. Germline lookup yields CDR1 SGHRS and CDR2 YFSETQ. The CDR3 is CASSLGTSGNTIYF. The CDR3 DNA is TGCGCCAGCAGCCTTGGGACGTCTGGAAACACCATATATTTT.

J is TRBJ2-3 and V is TRBV7-2; no definite D call. Germline V gene lookup returns CDR1 SGHTA and CDR2 FQGNSA. Trimming pared 0 bases from V and 4 bases from J, leaving 11 bases between. The CDR3 consists of 15 residues. CDR3 DNA sequence: TGTGCCAGCAGCTTAGCGCAGAATTTCGCAGATACGCAGTATTTT. Translation: CASSLAQNFADTQYF.

The chain carries TRBV30 and TRBJ2-7, with 10 bases identical to TRBD1. Germline V gene lookup returns CDR1 GTSNPN and CDR2 SVGIG (reference sequence). The CDR3 contains 14 residues. V shed 1 base, J shed 3 bases, and the junction held 3 bases outside the gene matches. DNA for the CDR3: TGTGCCTGGAGTGCAGGGGACAGGGGCTACGAGCAGTACTTC. Translating it yields CAWSAGDRGYEQYF.

V usage is TRBV7-8 and J usage is TRBJ2-6, with D possibly TRBD1 on 6 matching bases. The V end was cut by 5 bases, the J end by 0 bases, with 23 bases between. CDR3 length equals 20 residues. Germline lookup yields CDR1 SGHVS and CDR2 FQNEAQ. This CDR3 is CASSPYRVPLFGSGANVLTF. The CDR3 nucleotides read TGTGCCAGCAGCCCTTACAGGGTGCCCCTCTTTGGCTCTGGGGCCAACGTCCTGACTTTC.

The genes are TRBV5-1 and TRBJ2-2; 8 bases line up with TRBD2. In germline, CDR1 is SGHRS, CDR2 YFSETQ. The CDR3 has 16 residues. V lost 4 bases to trimming and J lost 6 bases; unmatched junction nucleotides: 11. The CDR3 bases are TGCGCCAGCAGCGCTTTAGCGGGGCTGCTGGCCGGGGAGCTGTTTTTT. It translates to CASSALAGLLAGELFF. The full variable domain, completed using reference TRBV5-1 and TRBJ2-2, is KAGVTQTPRYLIKTRGQQVTLSCSPISGHRSVSWYQQTPGQGLQFLFEYFSETQRNKGNFPGRFSGRQFSNSRSEMNVSTLELGDSALYLCASSALAGLLAGELFFGEGSRLTVL.

In its sample, this clone was seen once. The chain joins TRBV19 to TRBJ1-4; no clear D. Deletions cut 8 bases from V and 8 bases from J, with 9 bases between. Germline V CDR1 and CDR2: LNHDA, SQIVND (reference sequence). CDR3 size: 11 residues. CDR3 DNA sequence: TGTGCCAGTCCCCGGAGGGAAAAACTGTTTTTT. Its protein product is CASPRREKLFF. Full variable domain (missing parts from reference TRBV19 and TRBJ1-4): DGGITQSPKYLFRKEGQNVTLSCEQNLNHDAMYWYRQDPGQGLRLIYYSQIVNDFQKGDIAEGYSVSREKKESFPLTVTSAQKNPTAFYLCASPRREKLFFGSGTQLSVL.

This chain uses TRBV19 with TRBJ1-5, with a weak D call TRBD1 (5 bases). The germline V and J ends were trimmed by 3 bases and 6 bases, with 12 bases remaining between them. The CDR3 totals 14 residues. Germline V gives CDR1 LNHDA, CDR2 SQIVND (reference sequence). CDR3 in DNA: TGTGCCAGTAGTATTTCAGGGATCGGTCAGCCCCAGCATTTT. This sequence encodes CASSISGIGQPQHF.

Within the sample, this clone is medium-sized. The rearrangement uses TRBV7-9 and TRBJ1-6, with 7 bases fitting TRBD1. The trim removed 5 bases at V and 8 bases at J, leaving 6 bases unmatched. This CDR3 spans 14 amino acids. Per germline, CDR1 SEHNR and CDR2 FQNEAQ (reference sequence). Here the CDR3 reads CASSPQGVDSPLHF. The CDR3, as DNA: TGTGCCAGCAGCCCCCAGGGGGTGGATTCACCCCTCCACTTT.

The genes are TRBV19 and TRBJ2-7; 9 bases map to TRBD2. The junction had 11 bases not matched to a gene; V was cut back by 5 bases and J by 6 bases. The germline V gene has CDR1 LNHDA and CDR2 SQIVND (reference sequence). This CDR3 is built from 15 residues. The CDR3 DNA follows: TGTGCCAGTAGTCCCTTACTAGCGGGCCCCCTCGAGCAGTACTTC. Its protein product is CASSPLLAGPLEQYF.

The chain couples TRBV28 to TRBJ1-3; D is uncertain. The CDR3 spans 12 residues. Germline V gives CDR1 MDHEN, CDR2 SYDVKM. Trimming shortened V by 7 bases and J by 4 bases, and 8 bases separated the two germline ends. The CDR3 region has the DNA TGTGCCAGCATCGGAAGAGGAAACACCATATATTTT. Residues: CASIGRGNTIYF.

Of note for this clone: One junction end does not reproduce the germline sequence, and a read error may be involved. The chain is built from TRBV6-1 and TRBJ1-1, with D uncertain. Germline V gene data show CDR1 as MNHNS and CDR2 as SASEGT. The CDR3 length is 16 residues. For the CDR3, the DNA is TGTGCCATCAGTGAGTCGACCATAAGGACGAACACTGAAGCTTTCTTT. Protein: CAISESTIRTNTEAFF.

The chain recombines TRBV2 with TRBJ2-1; 12 bases line up with TRBD1. V was pared by 4 bases and J by 7 bases, with 2 bases of the junction left unmatched. The germline V gene encodes CDR1 SNHLY and CDR2 FYNNEI. There are 14 residues in the CDR3. CDR3 in amino acids: CASSGGQGANEQFF. In nucleotides, the CDR3 is TGTGCCAGCAGTGGGGGACAGGGGGCAAATGAGCAGTTCTTC.

The rearrangement uses TRBV4-3 and TRBJ2-7; D might be TRBD1 (5 bases). The CDR3 sequence is 13 residues long. In germline, CDR1 is LGHNA, CDR2 YSLEER. With 0 bases removed from V and 3 bases from J, the gap between germline ends came to 6 bases. The DNA for the CDR3 is TGCGCCAGCAGCCAAGATCAGGGCTACGAGCAGTACTTC. Residues: CASSQDQGYEQYF.

The chain carries TRBV7-9 and TRBJ2-1; perhaps TRBD1 as D (5 bases). In germline, CDR1 is SEHNR, CDR2 FQNEAQ (reference sequence). The length of the CDR3 is 16 residues. Trimming stripped 2 bases from V and 0 bases from J, with 11 bases between. In DNA form, the CDR3 reads TGTGCCAGCAGCTTAATCGGCCAGGGCTCCTACAATGAGCAGTTCTTC. Amino acid sequence: CASSLIGQGSYNEQFF.

This clone was detected a few times. The J gene is TRBJ1-1, the V gene TRBV29-1; D is unresolved. The V gene lost 4 bases and the J gene lost 8 bases, with 20 bases spanning the gap. The CDR3 covers 14 residues. In germline, CDR1 is SQVTM, CDR2 ANQGSEA. CDR3 bases: TGCAGCGTTGTTAGAGGCTCCACTGTCCCCGAAGCTTTCTTT. It yields the protein CSVVRGSTVPEAFF.

The chain joins TRBV7-3 to TRBJ1-1, with D hard to call. The length of the CDR3 is 13 residues. V lost 5 bases, J lost 4 bases, and 11 bases lay in between. Germline V CDR1 and CDR2: SGHTA, FQGTGA. The DNA of the CDR3 is TGTGCCAGCAGCCTCCAAGTGGGCACTGAAGCTTTCTTT. Protein: CASSLQVGTEAFF.

The V call is TRBV19, the J call TRBJ1-1; TRBD1 is a possible D gene (5 bases). This CDR3 region has 15 residues. With 7 bases removed from V and 2 bases from J, the gap between germline ends came to 17 bases. CDR1 is LNHDA, CDR2 SQIVND, per germline (reference sequence). In nucleotides, the CDR3 is TGTGCCAGTAAAGACAGCGGATGGGGCAACACTGAAGCTTTCTTT. Translated: CASKDSGWGNTEAFF.

This clone has just a few counts. CDR3 loop: CAWSIGGNSNQPQHF. The CDR3 DNA reads TGTGCCTGGAGTATCGGGGGGAATAGCAATCAGCCCCAGCATTTT. V usage is TRBV30 and J usage is TRBJ1-5, with D perhaps matching TRBD1 (5 bases). This CDR3 has 15 amino acids. V gave up 2 bases and J gave up 0 bases, with 11 bases separating them. Germline V gene sequence: CDR1 GTSNPN, CDR2 SVGIG (reference sequence).

The chain carries TRBV9 and TRBJ2-5; 10 bases match TRBD1. After removal of 4 bases from V and 4 bases from J, the junction contained 4 bases not matched to a gene. The V gene's germline CDR1 is SGDLS and CDR2 YYNGEE. The CDR3 is made up of 14 amino acids. The DNA for the CDR3 is TGTGCCAGCAGCACCCGACAGGGGGCAGAGACCCAGTACTTC. Amino acids: CASSTRQGAETQYF.

By sample share, this clone is medium-sized. V is TRBV7-8 and J is TRBJ1-1, with D perhaps TRBD1 (6 bases). This CDR3 region has 14 residues. The germline CDR1 and CDR2 sequences are SGHVS and FQNEAQ. V lost 5 bases and J lost 7, with 17 bases in between. The CDR3 region is CASSPKRSQGEAFF. The CDR3 DNA reads as TGTGCCAGCAGCCCGAAACGGTCACAGGGTGAAGCTTTCTTT.

The gene calls are TRBV6-1 and TRBJ2-7; no definite D call. Per the germline V gene, CDR1 is MNHNS and CDR2 is SASEGT. Trimming shortened V by 6 bases and J by 2 bases, and 14 bases separated the two germline ends. This CDR3 has 14 residues. DNA for the CDR3: TGTGCCAGCAGGTCGGACCTCCAGGCCTACGAGCAGTACTTC. It specifies CASRSDLQAYEQYF.